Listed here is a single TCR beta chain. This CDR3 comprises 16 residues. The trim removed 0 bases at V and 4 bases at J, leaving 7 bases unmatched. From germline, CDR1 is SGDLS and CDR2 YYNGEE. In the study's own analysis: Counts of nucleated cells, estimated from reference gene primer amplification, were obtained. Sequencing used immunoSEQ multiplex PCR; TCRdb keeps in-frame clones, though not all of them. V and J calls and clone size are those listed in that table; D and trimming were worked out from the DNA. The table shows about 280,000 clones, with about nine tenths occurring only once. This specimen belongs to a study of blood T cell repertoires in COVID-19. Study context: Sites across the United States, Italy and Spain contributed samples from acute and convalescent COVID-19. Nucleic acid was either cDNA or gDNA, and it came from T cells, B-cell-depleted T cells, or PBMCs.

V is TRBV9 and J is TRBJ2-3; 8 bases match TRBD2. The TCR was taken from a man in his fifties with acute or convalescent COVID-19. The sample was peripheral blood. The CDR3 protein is CASSVAPSGGPDTQYF. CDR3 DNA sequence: TGTGCCAGCAGCGTAGCCCCCAGCGGGGGTCCAGATACGCAGTATTTT. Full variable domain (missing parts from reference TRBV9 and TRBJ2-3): DSGVTQTPKHLITATGQRVTLRCSPRSGDLSVYWYQQSLDQGLQFLIQYYNGEERAKGNILERFSAQQFPDLHSELNLSSLELGDSALYFCASSVAPSGGPDTQYFGPGTRLTVL.